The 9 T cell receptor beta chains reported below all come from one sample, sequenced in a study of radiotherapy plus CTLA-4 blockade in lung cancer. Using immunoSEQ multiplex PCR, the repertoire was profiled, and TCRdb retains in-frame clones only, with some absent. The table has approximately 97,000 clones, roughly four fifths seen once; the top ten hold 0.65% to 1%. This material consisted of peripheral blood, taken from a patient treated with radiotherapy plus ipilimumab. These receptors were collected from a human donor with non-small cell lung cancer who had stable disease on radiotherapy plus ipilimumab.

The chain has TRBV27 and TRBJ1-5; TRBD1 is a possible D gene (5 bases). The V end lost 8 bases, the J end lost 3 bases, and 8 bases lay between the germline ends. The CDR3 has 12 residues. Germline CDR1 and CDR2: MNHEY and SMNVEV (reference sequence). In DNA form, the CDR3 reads TGTGCCAGCGGGACTCTCAATCAGCCCCAGCATTTT. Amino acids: CASGTLNQPQHF.

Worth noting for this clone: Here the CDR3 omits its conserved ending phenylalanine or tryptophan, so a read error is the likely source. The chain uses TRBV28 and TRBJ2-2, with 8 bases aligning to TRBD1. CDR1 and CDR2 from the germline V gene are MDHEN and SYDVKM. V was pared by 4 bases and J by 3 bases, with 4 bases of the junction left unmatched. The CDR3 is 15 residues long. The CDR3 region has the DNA TGTGCCAGCAGTTACTCGGACAGGGACACCGGGGAGCTGTTTCTT. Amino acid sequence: CASSYSDRDTGELFL.

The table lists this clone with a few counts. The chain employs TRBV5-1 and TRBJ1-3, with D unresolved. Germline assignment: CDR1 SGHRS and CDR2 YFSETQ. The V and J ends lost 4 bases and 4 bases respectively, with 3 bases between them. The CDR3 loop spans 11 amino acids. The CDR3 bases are TGCGCCAGCAGCGAAGGAAACACCATATATTTT. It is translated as CASSEGNTIYF.

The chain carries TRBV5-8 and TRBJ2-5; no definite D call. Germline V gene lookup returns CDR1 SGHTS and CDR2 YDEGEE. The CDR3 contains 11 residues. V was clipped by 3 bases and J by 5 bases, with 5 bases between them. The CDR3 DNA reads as TGTGCCAGCAGCTACGTGGAGACCCAGTACTTC. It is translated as CASSYVETQYF.

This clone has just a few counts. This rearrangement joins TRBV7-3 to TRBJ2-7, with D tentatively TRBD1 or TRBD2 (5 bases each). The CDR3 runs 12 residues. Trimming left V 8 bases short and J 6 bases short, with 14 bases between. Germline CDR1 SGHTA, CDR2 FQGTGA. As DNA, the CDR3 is TGTGCCAGCGGTACAGGCGAGGGCGAGCAGTACTTC. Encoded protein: CASGTGEGEQYF.

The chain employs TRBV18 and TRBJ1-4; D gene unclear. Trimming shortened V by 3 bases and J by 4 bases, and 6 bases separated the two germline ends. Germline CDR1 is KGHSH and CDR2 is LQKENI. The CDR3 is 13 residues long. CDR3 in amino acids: CASSPRGNEKLFF. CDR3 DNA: TGTGCCAGCTCACCGCGGGGTAATGAAAAACTGTTTTTT.

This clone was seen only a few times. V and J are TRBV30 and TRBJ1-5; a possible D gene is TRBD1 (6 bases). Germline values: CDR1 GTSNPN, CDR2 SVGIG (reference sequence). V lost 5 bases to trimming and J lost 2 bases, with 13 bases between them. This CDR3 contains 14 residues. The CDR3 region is CAWGKQGGNQPQHF. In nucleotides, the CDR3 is TGTGCCTGGGGAAAACAGGGAGGCAATCAGCCCCAGCATTTT.

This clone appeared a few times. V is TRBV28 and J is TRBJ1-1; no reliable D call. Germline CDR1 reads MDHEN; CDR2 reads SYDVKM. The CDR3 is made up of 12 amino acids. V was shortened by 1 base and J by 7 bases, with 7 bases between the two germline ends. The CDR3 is CASSLLGGEAFF. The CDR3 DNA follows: TGTGCCAGCAGTTTATTGGGAGGTGAAGCTTTCTTT.

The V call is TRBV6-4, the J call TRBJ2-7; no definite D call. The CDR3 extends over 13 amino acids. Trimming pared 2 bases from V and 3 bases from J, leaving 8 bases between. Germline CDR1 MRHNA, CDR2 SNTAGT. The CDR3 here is CASSDTLGYEQYF. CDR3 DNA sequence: TGTGCCAGCAGTGACACGTTGGGCTACGAGCAGTACTTC.